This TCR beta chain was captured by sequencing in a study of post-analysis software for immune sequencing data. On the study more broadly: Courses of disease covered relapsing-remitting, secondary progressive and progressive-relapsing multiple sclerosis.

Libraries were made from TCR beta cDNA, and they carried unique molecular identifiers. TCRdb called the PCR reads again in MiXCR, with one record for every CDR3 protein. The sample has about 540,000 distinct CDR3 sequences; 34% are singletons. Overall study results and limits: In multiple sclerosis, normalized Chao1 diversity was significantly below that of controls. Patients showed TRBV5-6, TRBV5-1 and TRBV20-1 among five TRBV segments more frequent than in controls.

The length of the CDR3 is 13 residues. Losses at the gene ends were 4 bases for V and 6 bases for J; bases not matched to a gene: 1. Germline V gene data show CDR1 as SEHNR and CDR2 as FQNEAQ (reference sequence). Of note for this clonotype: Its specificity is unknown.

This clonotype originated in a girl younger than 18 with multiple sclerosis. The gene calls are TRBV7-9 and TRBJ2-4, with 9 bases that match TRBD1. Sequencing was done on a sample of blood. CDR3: CASSWGQGNIQYF. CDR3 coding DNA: TGTGCCAGCAGCTGGGGACAGGGAAACATTCAGTACTTC.